One sample yielded the 20 T cell receptor beta chains listed below, sequenced in a study of memory CD4+ T cells and cytomegalovirus serostatus. The sort gate was single viable CD3+CD4+CD8-CD45RO+ cells for memory CD4+ T cells. Data came from immunoSEQ multiplex PCR; TCRdb stores just in-frame clones and leaves some out. The data hold tens of thousands of clones, with about three quarters observed a single time. Input material: memory CD4+ T cells from blood. These receptor sequences come from an adult in good health and CMV-seropositive.

This rearrangement joins TRBV18 to TRBJ1-5; 9 nucleotides align to TRBD1. V lost 5 bases to trimming and J lost 8 bases; unmatched junction nucleotides: 10. Germline V gene data show CDR1 as KGHSH and CDR2 as LQKENI. There are 15 residues in the CDR3. In DNA, the CDR3 is TGTGCCAGCTCAAGGGGACAGGGTAACTTTGAGCCCCAGCATTTT. This sequence encodes CASSRGQGNFEPQHF.

The chain recombines TRBV5-1 with TRBJ2-1; D is perhaps TRBD2 (6 bases). V lost 0 bases, J lost 5 bases, and 12 bases lay in between. Germline V gives CDR1 SGHRS, CDR2 YFSETQ. The CDR3 covers 15 residues. Here the CDR3 DNA reads TGCGCCAGCAGCTTGGTCCGGGGAGGTAACAATGAGCAGTTCTTC. Translated, it gives CASSLVRGGNNEQFF.

The gene calls are TRBV7-3 and TRBJ2-5, with D possibly matching TRBD2 (7 bases). The CDR3 is 15 residues long. Germline V gene sequence: CDR1 SGHTA, CDR2 FQGTGA. Trimming took off 1 base at V and 5 bases at J, with 14 bases between the two ends. The CDR3 region has the DNA TGTGCCAGCAGCTTAAGCGGGGGCCGGGGGGAGACCCAGTACTTC. Translation gives CASSLSGGRGETQYF.

The chain links TRBV15 to TRBJ2-1, with D perhaps matching TRBD1 or TRBD2 (5 bases each). This CDR3 contains 16 residues. Germline-derived CDR1 and CDR2 are LNHNV and YYDKDF (reference sequence). V lost 1 base and J 6 bases, leaving 16 bases between the germline ends. The CDR3 coding sequence is TGTGCCACCAGCAGAGGAGGGACCCGATGGGTCAATGAGCAGTTCTTC. Protein sequence: CATSRGGTRWVNEQFF.

V and J are TRBV18 and TRBJ2-3; D gene ambiguous. Germline V gene lookup returns CDR1 KGHSH and CDR2 LQKENI. The CDR3 has 15 amino acids. Trimming left V 2 bases short and J 2 bases short, with 11 bases between. The CDR3 loop reads CASSPGRTATDTQYF. CDR3 nucleotides: TGTGCCAGCTCACCAGGTAGAACAGCCACAGATACGCAGTATTTT.

The V and J genes are TRBV5-6 and TRBJ2-5, with no clear D. V was trimmed by 0 bases and J by 3 bases, leaving 6 bases between them. Germline CDR1 SGHDT, CDR2 YYEEEE. This CDR3 is 13 amino acids long. CDR3 residues: CASSLALKETQYF. The CDR3 region has the DNA TGTGCCAGCAGCTTGGCACTGAAAGAGACCCAGTACTTC. The variable domain in full, completed from reference TRBV5-6 and TRBJ2-5, reads DAGVTQSPTHLIKTRGQQVTLRCSPKSGHDTVSWYQQALGQGPQFIFQYYEEEERQRGNFPDRFSGHQFPNYSSELNVNALLLGDSALYLCASSLALKETQYFGPGTRLLVL.

CDR3 sequence (DNA): TGTGCCAGCAGCTTATCGGACTCCCCCGGGACAGATACGCAGTATTTT. This gives the protein CASSLSDSPGTDTQYF. The rearrangement uses TRBV7-2 and TRBJ2-3, with D perhaps TRBD2 (5 bases). The ends were cut back, 2 bases at V and 3 bases at J, with 15 bases in the middle. Germline CDR1 reads SGHTA; CDR2 reads FQGNSA. CDR3 size: 16 residues.

CDR3 protein: CASSPRTSRGNEQFF. The DNA of the CDR3 is TGTGCCAGCAGCCCACGGACTAGTCGGGGCAATGAGCAGTTCTTC. V usage is TRBV9 and J usage is TRBJ2-1; 7 nucleotides match TRBD2. Germline V gives CDR1 SGDLS, CDR2 YYNGEE. V was pared by 4 bases and J by 6 bases, with 10 bases of the junction left unmatched. The CDR3 has 15 amino acids. Variable domain in full (rest from reference TRBV9 and TRBJ2-1): DSGVTQTPKHLITATGQRVTLRCSPRSGDLSVYWYQQSLDQGLQFLIQYYNGEERAKGNILERFSAQQFPDLHSELNLSSLELGDSALYFCASSPRTSRGNEQFFGPGTRLTVL.

The genes are TRBV6-6 and TRBJ1-1; TRBD1 is a possible D gene (5 bases). Germline loops: CDR1 MNHNY, CDR2 SVGAGI (reference sequence). Trimming stripped 7 bases from V and 5 bases from J, with 11 bases between. The CDR3 contains 12 residues. DNA for the CDR3: TGTGCCAGCATCCCCGGGGGGACTGAAGCTTTCTTT. Translated, it gives CASIPGGTEAFF.

The chain uses TRBV11-2 and TRBJ2-3; D is perhaps TRBD1 (6 bases). The CDR3 extends over 15 amino acids. Germline-derived CDR1 and CDR2 are SGHAT and FQNNGV. V lost 6 bases and J lost 2, with 15 bases in between. CDR3: CASRFQTGDTDTQYF. CDR3 coding DNA: TGTGCCAGCAGATTCCAGACAGGTGACACAGATACGCAGTATTTT.

The rearrangement uses TRBV12-5 and TRBJ1-4; tentative D call: TRBD1 (5 bases). CDR3 size: 15 residues. CDR1 and CDR2 (germline): LGHNT, FRNRAP. Trimming stripped 7 bases from V and 8 bases from J, with 20 bases between. CDR3 sequence: CASAPSEGLGEKLFF. In nucleotides, the CDR3 is TGTGCTAGTGCCCCTTCTGAGGGGCTCGGAGAAAAACTGTTTTTT.

The CDR3 DNA is TGTGCCAGTTGTAAAGGGGGGAACGCGAACACTGAAGCTTTCTTT. Translation gives CASCKGGNANTEAFF. V is TRBV19 and J is TRBJ1-1, with a tentative D call TRBD1 (6 bases). The V and J ends lost 8 bases and 1 base respectively, with 17 bases between them. Germline CDR1 is LNHDA and CDR2 is SQIVND (reference sequence). The CDR3 has 15 residues.

The J gene is TRBJ1-6, the V gene TRBV6-5; D unresolved. The V and J ends lost 6 bases and 6 bases respectively, with 12 bases between them. The length of the CDR3 is 14 residues. Germline V CDR1 and CDR2: MNHEY, SVGAGI. The DNA for the CDR3 is TGTGCCAGCAGGGAAAGACGAGTTAATTCACCCCTCCACTTT. This gives the protein CASRERRVNSPLHF.

The CDR3, as DNA: TGTGCCAGCAGGCACGGGTCCTCCTATATCTATGGCTACACCTTC. This encodes CASRHGSSYIYGYTF. The chain has TRBV25-1 and TRBJ1-2; D not certain. Germline V gives CDR1 MGHDK, CDR2 SYGVNS. Deletions cut 6 bases from V and 4 bases from J, with 18 bases between. The CDR3 spans 15 residues.

Remarks on this clone: This same CDR3 is encoded by further DNA sequences in the sample. J is TRBJ2-1 and V is TRBV14, with 13 bases identical to TRBD2. The CDR3 runs to 16 residues. Trimming took 2 bases from V and 5 from J; bases not matched to a gene: 3. Germline V gene lookup returns CDR1 SGHDN and CDR2 FVKESK. For the CDR3, the DNA is TGTGCCAGCAGCCAACTCGGACTAGCGGGAGACAATGAGCAGTTCTTC. It codes for CASSQLGLAGDNEQFF. The full variable domain, rest sourced from reference TRBV14 and TRBJ2-1, is EAGVTQFPSHSVIEKGQTVTLRCDPISGHDNLYWYRRVMGKEIKFLLHFVKESKQDESGMPNNRFLAERTGGTYSTLKVQPAELEDSGVYFCASSQLGLAGDNEQFFGPGTRLTVL.

The rearrangement links TRBV9 to TRBJ2-1; the match to TRBD2 covers 10 bases. The CDR3 is made up of 14 amino acids. Germline V gene sequence: CDR1 SGDLS, CDR2 YYNGEE. The ends lost 4 bases at V and 9 bases at J; junction bases unmatched: 7. The CDR3 DNA sequence: TGTGCCAGCAGCATCGAGCGGGGGGGAAGTGAGCAGTTCTTC. Translating gives CASSIERGGSEQFF. Full variable domain (rest looked up from reference TRBV9 and TRBJ2-1): DSGVTQTPKHLITATGQRVTLRCSPRSGDLSVYWYQQSLDQGLQFLIQYYNGEERAKGNILERFSAQQFPDLHSELNLSSLELGDSALYFCASSIERGGSEQFFGPGTRLTVL.

The J gene is TRBJ1-4, the V gene TRBV28, with 11 bases lining up with TRBD1. CDR1 and CDR2 from the germline V gene are MDHEN and SYDVKM. This CDR3 is built from 14 residues. V was clipped by 6 bases and J by 6 bases; unmatched bases: 3. CDR3 bases: TGTGCCAGCAGACGGACAGGGGGCGATGAAAAACTGTTTTTT. It encodes CASRRTGGDEKLFF.

J is TRBJ2-1 and V is TRBV27; perhaps TRBD2 as D (6 bases). Trimming shortened V by 5 bases and J by 6 bases, and 17 bases separated the two germline ends. Germline assignment: CDR1 MNHEY and CDR2 SMNVEV (reference sequence). The CDR3 has 15 residues. In nucleotides, the CDR3 is TGTGCCAGCAGTCCGCGGGACCCACGTATCAATGAGCAGTTCTTC. It specifies CASSPRDPRINEQFF.

This chain uses TRBV27 with TRBJ2-2; a weak D match, TRBD2 (5 bases). The V end lost 5 bases, the J end lost 3 bases, and 10 bases lay between the germline ends. Germline assignment: CDR1 MNHEY and CDR2 SMNVEV (reference sequence). The CDR3 is 14 residues long. The CDR3 DNA sequence: TGTGCCAGCAGTGGACTTGTCGACACCGGGGAGCTGTTTTTT. Protein product: CASSGLVDTGELFF.

This chain joins TRBV5-4 and TRBJ1-1, with TRBD1 matching 8 bases. V was clipped by 4 bases and J by 0 bases; unmatched bases: 5. Germline V CDR1 and CDR2: SGHNT, YYREEE (reference sequence). The CDR3 spans 15 residues. The CDR3 region is CASSGTGQVNTEAFF. Here the CDR3 DNA reads TGTGCCAGCAGCGGGACGGGACAGGTGAACACTGAAGCTTTCTTT.